The 13 T cell receptor beta chains below were found in one sample sequenced in a study of T cell repertoires in cytomegalovirus infection. MiXCR was run by TCRdb on the reads, yielding one entry per CDR3 protein. The sample lists under 850,000 distinct CDR3 sequences; about a third were seen once. Material: PBMCs. The source is a human donor in good health (CMV status not recorded). Some clones in this sample may be carry-over from other donors' samples.

The chain combines TRBV12-3 or TRBV12-4 with TRBJ2-2; the D is unclear. V lost 5 bases and J lost 9, with 10 bases in between. The CDR3 runs to 12 residues. The CDR3 is CASSPPGRELFF. In DNA, the CDR3 is TGTGCCAGCAGTCCACCTGGCCGGGAGCTGTTTTTT.

The J gene is TRBJ2-2, the V gene TRBV19, with TRBD1 matching 8 bases. This CDR3 region has 15 residues. Germline V CDR1 and CDR2: LNHDA, SQIVND (reference sequence). J gave up 8 bases and V 3 bases, and 8 bases lay outside the gene matches. The CDR3 DNA follows: TGTGCCAGTAGTATCTTGGACAGGGACGGGGGGGAGCTGTTTTTT. Protein sequence: CASSILDRDGGELFF.

The chain employs TRBV28 and TRBJ1-5; D is possibly TRBD1 (5 bases). Trimming took 5 bases from V and 9 from J, leaving 20 bases between them. CDR1 and CDR2 (germline): MDHEN, SYDVKM. This CDR3 comprises 15 residues. The CDR3 DNA reads TGTGCCAGCAGTAACCCCGGGGCCGCATATGGGCCCCAGCATTTT. It specifies CASSNPGAAYGPQHF.

This clonotype was seen only a few times. The CDR3 DNA reads TGTGCCAGCAGTTGGGGAAGACAGGGGTTTGGAAACACCATATATTTT. Its translation is CASSWGRQGFGNTIYF. The V and J genes are TRBV3-1 and TRBJ1-3; 8 bases fit TRBD1. J lost 3 bases, V lost 6 bases, and 10 bases had no gene match. CDR1 and CDR2 (germline): LGHDT, YNNKEL (reference sequence). The CDR3 extends over 16 amino acids. Complete variable domain (other parts from reference TRBV3-1 and TRBJ1-3): DTAVSQTPKYLVTQMGNDKSIKCEQNLGHDTMYWYKQDSKKFLKIMFSYNNKELIINETVPNRFSPKSPDKAHLNLHINSLELGDSAVYFCASSWGRQGFGNTIYFGEGSWLTVV.

On this clonotype itself: Sequence at one end of the junction differs from germline and may be a read error. The rearrangement uses TRBV19 and TRBJ1-1; D not resolved. Germline V gene lookup returns CDR1 LNHDA and CDR2 SQIVND (reference sequence). The CDR3 length is 15 residues. CDR3 residues: CASSISPWMNTEALF. DNA of the CDR3: TGTGCCAGTAGTATTTCTCCCTGGATGAACACTGAAGCTTTATTT.

The gene calls are TRBV25-1 and TRBJ2-1; perhaps TRBD2 as D (6 bases). This CDR3 contains 12 residues. Germline V gene data show CDR1 as MGHDK and CDR2 as SYGVNS. The V and J ends lost 3 bases and 9 bases respectively, with 9 bases between them. The DNA of the CDR3 is TGTGCCAGCAGTGACCTGGGGGGTGAGCAGTTCTTC. This codes for CASSDLGGEQFF. Variable domain in full (rest from reference TRBV25-1 and TRBJ2-1): EADIYQTPRYLVIGTGKKITLECSQTMGHDKMYWYQQDPGMELHLIHYSYGVNSTEKGDLSSESTVSRIRTEHFPLTLESARPSHTSQYLCASSDLGGEQFFGPGTRLTVL.

The chain carries TRBV2 and TRBJ2-5; TRBD2 matches 8 bases. The CDR3 loop spans 18 amino acids. CDR1 SNHLY and CDR2 FYNNEI come from the germline V gene. V lost 1 base, J lost 5 bases, and 15 bases stayed unmatched. The CDR3 DNA is TGTGCCAGCAGTGAAGTTTGGCGGGGGGAGGATCGGGATGAGACCCAGTACTTC. This sequence encodes CASSEVWRGEDRDETQYF.

This rearrangement joins TRBV5-6 to TRBJ2-1; D is ambiguous. The CDR3 runs to 12 residues. CDR1 SGHDT and CDR2 YYEEEE come from the germline V gene. V was pared by 1 base and J by 9 bases, with 8 bases between. In DNA, the CDR3 is TGTGCCAGCAGCTTGTTGGTCGGTGAGCAGTTCTTC. As protein: CASSLLVGEQFF.

This clonotype was found a few times. Here the CDR3 DNA reads TGTGCCTGGAGTGTTGACCATGGCACTGAAGCTTTCTTT. This translates into CAWSVDHGTEAFF. The rearrangement links TRBV30 to TRBJ1-1; D gene ambiguous. The germline V gene encodes CDR1 GTSNPN and CDR2 SVGIG (reference sequence). The CDR3 length is 13 residues. V was cut by 0 bases and J by 4 bases, with 9 bases left in between.

The chain has TRBV28 and TRBJ2-4; D is possibly TRBD2 (5 bases). V lost 5 bases to trimming and J lost 6 bases, with 11 bases between them. The germline CDR1 and CDR2 sequences are MDHEN and SYDVKM. The CDR3 is 13 amino acids. CDR3 sequence: CASSPPGRNIQYF. DNA of the CDR3: TGTGCCAGCAGTCCCCCGGGGAGAAACATTCAGTACTTC.

In regard to this clonotype: A much bigger clone sits one base away, suggesting this may be a read error. This chain uses TRBV7-2 with TRBJ2-7; D uncertain. The germline V gene encodes CDR1 SGHTA and CDR2 FQGNSA. The CDR3 is 13 residues long. CDR3 sequence (DNA): TGTGCCAGCAGCTTAAAACTGTCCTACGAGCAGCACTTC. This sequence encodes CASSLKLSYEQHF.

This clonotype was seen ten or more times. The rearrangement joins TRBV7-2 to TRBJ2-2; D may be TRBD2 (5 bases). The CDR3 is 16 residues long. V lost 5 bases to trimming and J lost 1 base, with 14 bases between them. The V gene's germline CDR1 is SGHTA and CDR2 FQGNSA. The CDR3 protein is CASSTRKLGNTGELFF. The DNA for the CDR3 is TGTGCCAGCAGCACTAGGAAGCTCGGGAACACCGGGGAGCTGTTTTTT.

The chain has TRBV29-1 and TRBJ2-2; TRBD2 is a possible D gene (6 bases). Germline V gives CDR1 SQVTM, CDR2 ANQGSEA. The CDR3 is made up of 14 amino acids. Trimming cost V 5 bases and J 4 bases, with 14 bases left between them. The CDR3 is CSVRIPEGTGELFF. CDR3 DNA: TGCAGCGTTCGAATCCCGGAGGGCACCGGGGAGCTGTTTTTT.